This TCR beta chain comes out of a study of blood T cell repertoires in COVID-19. Overall study context: Italy, Spain and the United States were the sources of the convalescent and acute COVID-19 samples. PBMCs, B-cell-depleted T cells, or T cells provided the cDNA or gDNA that made up the material.

Trimming shortened V by 7 bases and J by 7 bases, and 11 bases separated the two germline ends. Germline CDR1 is LNHDA and CDR2 is SQIVND (reference sequence). The CDR3 contains 12 residues. Method: immunoSEQ multiplex PCR; TCRdb's copy keeps in-frame clones and lacks some. The table lists 65,000 to 80,000 clones, 80% to 90% of them singletons, with approximately 5% in the top ten. The sequenced material came from peripheral blood. The rearrangement links TRBV19 to TRBJ2-1; D possibly corresponds to TRBD1 (5 bases). The source is a man aged 45-65 years with active COVID-19. CDR3 in DNA: TGTGCCAGTAATTCCAGGGTGAATGAGCAGTTCTTC. This sequence encodes CASNSRVNEQFF.